This T cell receptor beta chain was found in a study of shared clonotypes between healthy human individuals. General study findings and limits: Sequencing of the sorted subsets was shown by rarefaction to be incomplete despite large depth. As a rule, naive subsets had a larger estimated richness than memory subsets. A handful of donors shared about 4.8% of their naive CD4 clonotypes.

CDR1 is SGDLS and CDR2 is YYNGEE in the germline V gene. The CDR3 consists of 15 residues. V was cut by 4 bases and J by 4 bases, with 18 bases left in between. This clone was observed a single time. Its antigen is currently unknown. Profiling relied on immunoSEQ multiplex PCR, and the TCRdb table lists in-frame clones only, not all of them. The data contain 2.3 million or so clones, 85% to 95% of them seen just once; the ten biggest clones take up under 0.45%. The sample taken for sequencing was naive CD4+ T cells from PBMCs. Subset meaning: CD45RA+ positively selected. The sequence came from a man aged 18 to 30 in good health. Some clones in this sample may be carry-over from other donors' samples. The chain employs TRBV9 and TRBJ2-7; tentative D call: TRBD2 (6 bases). The chain's CDR3 is CASSPGALADYEQYF. The CDR3 bases are TGTGCCAGCAGCCCCGGGGCACTAGCAGATTACGAGCAGTACTTC.